The next 8 T cell receptor beta chains were all read from a single sample in a study of T cell changes during pregnancy in multiple sclerosis. Here immunoSEQ multiplex PCR was the method, and the copy in TCRdb shows in-frame clones only, minus some. The sample holds about 18,000 clones, more than 75% seen once. The sequences come from CD8+ T cells from peripheral blood mononuclear cells, collected after pregnancy. Receptors originate from a female donor with multiple sclerosis, enrolled in a pregnancy study.

This clone was found a few times. This rearrangement joins TRBV11-3 to TRBJ2-7, with TRBD1 matching over 11 bases. CDR1 is SGHNT, CDR2 YENEEA, per germline. This CDR3 spans 14 amino acids. J lost 7 bases, V lost 8 bases, and 10 bases had no gene match. The CDR3 here is CASGDGQGAGEQYF. The DNA of the CDR3 is TGTGCCAGCGGGGACGGACAGGGGGCAGGTGAGCAGTACTTC.

The V gene is TRBV10-3, the J gene TRBJ2-6; perhaps TRBD1 as D (6 bases). Germline V gene lookup returns CDR1 ENHRY and CDR2 SYGVKD. The CDR3 contains 17 residues. Trimming took 6 bases from V and 2 from J, leaving 17 bases between them. CDR3 in DNA: TGTGCCATCAGCGATCTTCTGGACAGAGCTGGGGCCAACGTCCTGACTTTC. Translated, it gives CAISDLLDRAGANVLTF.

The V call is TRBV4-2, the J call TRBJ2-7, with 8 bases that match TRBD1. The V segment lost 0 bases and the J segment 3 bases; nucleotides outside the gene matches: 10. Germline-derived CDR1 and CDR2 are LGHNA and YNFKEQ. The CDR3 covers 17 residues. The CDR3 DNA reads as TGTGCCAGCAGCCAAGAGGAACCCGGGACAGGATACTACGAGCAGTACTTC. Translated, it gives CASSQEEPGTGYYEQYF.

This rearrangement joins TRBV6-1 to TRBJ1-5; D gene ambiguous. This CDR3 is 13 amino acids long. Germline CDR1 reads MNHNS; CDR2 reads SASEGT. The V gene lost 1 base and the J gene lost 7 bases, with 8 bases spanning the gap. CDR3 sequence: CASSEVVEQPQHF. Written as DNA, the CDR3 is TGTGCCAGCAGTGAAGTTGTAGAGCAGCCCCAGCATTTT.

The V and J genes are TRBV28 and TRBJ2-1, with 14 bases matching TRBD2. There are 15 residues in the CDR3. Unmatched junction bases numbered 7, after V lost 5 bases and J lost 10 bases. CDR1 and CDR2 (germline): MDHEN, SYDVKM. CDR3 bases: TGTGCCAGCAGTCGACTAGCGGGAGGGCCGGAAGAGCAGTTCTTC. Translation: CASSRLAGGPEEQFF.

This clone was seen just once. The gene calls are TRBV2 and TRBJ2-2; 9 bases line up with TRBD2. The CDR3 is 19 amino acids. The V gene's germline CDR1 is SNHLY and CDR2 FYNNEI. V gave up 0 bases and J gave up 4 bases; unmatched junction bases: 12. The CDR3 sequence is CASSEARGWGLAGTGELFF. The CDR3 bases are TGTGCCAGCAGTGAAGCAAGGGGTTGGGGACTAGCAGGCACCGGGGAGCTGTTTTTT.

The rearrangement uses TRBV7-9 and TRBJ1-2, with TRBD1 as a possible D gene (5 bases). Trimming shortened V by 7 bases and J by 1 base, and 10 bases separated the two germline ends. The CDR3 consists of 13 residues. The germline gives CDR1 SEHNR, CDR2 FQNEAQ (reference sequence). Written as DNA, the CDR3 is TGTGCCAGCAACGGACAACTTAACTATGGCTACACCTTC. This translates into CASNGQLNYGYTF. The full variable domain, rest sourced from reference TRBV7-9 and TRBJ1-2, is DTGVSQNPRHKITKRGQNVTFRCDPISEHNRLYWYRQTLGQGPEFLTYFQNEAQLEKSRLLSDRFSAERPKGSFSTLEIQRTEQGDSAMYLCASNGQLNYGYTFGSGTRLTVV.

The chain recombines TRBV5-5 with TRBJ1-1; D ambiguous. Per the germline V gene, CDR1 is SGHKS and CDR2 is YYEKEE (reference sequence). V was pared by 3 bases and J by 4 bases, with 16 bases between. The CDR3 contains 15 residues. CDR3 bases: TGTGCCAGCAGCTCGGGAGACGGGAGGGCCACTGAAGCTTTCTTT. It translates to CASSSGDGRATEAFF.